A single sample gave rise to the 17 T cell receptor beta chains below, sequenced in a study of technical replicates of blood from several donors. Here immunoSEQ multiplex PCR was the method, and the copy in TCRdb shows in-frame clones only, minus some. The profile covers about 82,000 clones, with around 94% appearing a single time and approximately 0.39% taken by the ten largest. What was sequenced was T cells isolated from PBMCs. The receptor set was obtained from a human donor in good health.

V usage is TRBV4-2 and J usage is TRBJ2-1; tentative D call: TRBD2 (5 bases). V shed 1 base and J shed 0 bases, with 10 bases lying between them. The CDR3 contains 16 residues. Germline CDR1 reads LGHNA; CDR2 reads YNFKEQ. CDR3 protein: CASSQGWRSSYNEQFF. CDR3 DNA: TGTGCCAGCAGCCAAGGTTGGAGGAGCTCCTACAATGAGCAGTTCTTC.

The chain joins TRBV14 to TRBJ2-5; TRBD1 agrees at 9 bases. Trimming took 1 base from V and 2 from J; bases not matched to a gene: 2. From germline, CDR1 is SGHDN and CDR2 FVKESK. CDR3 size: 15 residues. DNA of the CDR3: TGTGCCAGCAGCCAAGGGGACAGGGCGCAAGAGACCCAGTACTTC. Protein sequence: CASSQGDRAQETQYF.

The rearrangement uses TRBV18 and TRBJ2-2, with D maybe TRBD1 (7 bases). This CDR3 contains 16 residues. CDR1 is KGHSH, CDR2 LQKENI, per germline. Trimming shortened V by 6 bases and J by 4 bases, and 18 bases separated the two germline ends. The CDR3 bases are TGTGCCAGCTCGGGGGGACAGAGAAAACTCACCGGGGAGCTGTTTTTT. Residues: CASSGGQRKLTGELFF.

The rearrangement uses TRBV7-9 and TRBJ1-3, with a possible D match to TRBD1 (6 bases). The CDR3 extends over 14 amino acids. The ends were cut back, 5 bases at V and 1 base at J, with 9 bases in the middle. Germline CDR1 SEHNR, CDR2 FQNEAQ (reference sequence). The CDR3 DNA follows: TGTGCCAGCAGCCACACAGGGTCTGGAAACACCATATATTTT. Encoded protein: CASSHTGSGNTIYF.

CDR3 amino acids: CASSYPSLAHNEQFF. CDR3 nucleotide sequence: TGTGCCAGCAGTTACCCCTCCCTAGCGCACAATGAGCAGTTCTTC. The chain has TRBV28 and TRBJ2-1, with a possible D match to TRBD2 (6 bases). V lost 4 bases and J lost 5, with 15 bases in between. The CDR3 consists of 15 residues. CDR1 MDHEN and CDR2 SYDVKM come from the germline V gene.

V usage is TRBV29-1 and J usage is TRBJ2-7, with a tentative D call TRBD1 (7 bases). The germline gives CDR1 SQVTM, CDR2 ANQGSEA. The CDR3 runs 13 residues. Trimming stripped 4 bases from V and 4 bases from J, with 14 bases between. This chain's CDR3 is CSVGGGGGYEQYF. The CDR3 coding sequence is TGCAGCGTTGGAGGGGGCGGAGGGTACGAGCAGTACTTC.

The chain couples TRBV7-3 to TRBJ2-2, with 11 bases matching TRBD2. The CDR3 spans 21 residues. V lost 0 bases to trimming and J lost 3 bases; unmatched junction nucleotides: 15. From germline, CDR1 is SGHTA and CDR2 FQGTGA. The CDR3 bases are TGTGCCAGCAGCTTAACTACCGCTAGCGGGAGGCCCTATGGGGACACCGGGGAGCTGTTTTTT. Amino acids: CASSLTTASGRPYGDTGELFF.

CDR3 region: CASSHPTRFSGANVLTF. Here the CDR3 DNA reads TGTGCCAGCAGCCACCCGACTAGGTTCTCTGGGGCCAACGTCCTGACTTTC. The V and J genes are TRBV28 and TRBJ2-6; D might be TRBD2 (6 bases). The CDR3 has 17 amino acids. Germline values: CDR1 MDHEN, CDR2 SYDVKM. The V end was cut by 6 bases, the J end by 0 bases, with 15 bases between.

The chain carries TRBV28 and TRBJ1-1; 8 nucleotides agree with TRBD1. Germline V gene lookup returns CDR1 MDHEN and CDR2 SYDVKM. Germline trimming cut 11 bases from V and 9 bases from J; bases unmatched to any gene: 14. There are 13 residues in the CDR3. CDR3 sequence reads: CAVNPGQELKAFF. CDR3 bases: TGTGCCGTGAACCCGGGACAGGAATTAAAAGCTTTCTTT.

The CDR3 spells CATSIYTEAFF. DNA for the CDR3: TGTGCCACCAGCATCTACACTGAAGCTTTCTTT. The V call is TRBV15, the J call TRBJ1-1; D unclear. CDR1 LNHNV and CDR2 YYDKDF come from the germline V gene (reference sequence). V dropped 4 bases and J dropped 3 bases, with 3 bases sitting between them. CDR3 length: 11 amino acids.

The V call is TRBV5-6, the J call TRBJ2-7; TRBD2 matches at 9 bases. Trimming took 3 bases from V and 3 from J; bases not matched to a gene: 10. The CDR3 runs to 16 residues. The germline V gene has CDR1 SGHDT and CDR2 YYEEEE. The CDR3 DNA sequence: TGTGCCAGCAGCTCCGTGGGGGCGGGAGGGAGCTACGAGCAGTACTTC. Translation: CASSSVGAGGSYEQYF.

This clone was seen a few times. The chain has TRBV6-4 and TRBJ2-1, with D maybe TRBD2 (6 bases). The V end was cut by 3 bases, the J end by 7 bases, with 22 bases between. This CDR3 spans 17 amino acids. In germline, CDR1 is MRHNA, CDR2 SNTAGT. CDR3: CASSEVLGSLAGNEQFF. The DNA for the CDR3 is TGTGCCAGCAGTGAAGTTCTAGGGTCCCTCGCGGGGAATGAGCAGTTCTTC.

The table lists this clone with a count of one. Within the sample, other DNA sequences also encode this same CDR3. The CDR3 loop is CASSGQTYEQYF. Here the CDR3 DNA reads TGTGCCAGCTCCGGACAGACCTACGAGCAGTACTTC. The chain joins TRBV18 to TRBJ2-7; D is possibly TRBD1 (6 bases). The CDR3 covers 12 residues. Germline CDR1 and CDR2: KGHSH and LQKENI. V lost 6 bases to trimming and J lost 2 bases, with 8 bases between them.

The V and J genes are TRBV19 and TRBJ2-1; 13 nucleotides align to TRBD2. The germline V gene encodes CDR1 LNHDA and CDR2 SQIVND (reference sequence). V gave up 5 bases and J gave up 1 base; unmatched junction bases: 11. The CDR3 covers 19 residues. In DNA form, the CDR3 reads TGTGCCAGTAGTCTAACCGGACTAGCGGGAGAAGGGTCCTACAATGAGCAGTTCTTC. This sequence encodes CASSLTGLAGEGSYNEQFF. The variable domain in full, with the rest retrieved from reference TRBV19 and TRBJ2-1, is DGGITQSPKYLFRKEGQNVTLSCEQNLNHDAMYWYRQDPGQGLRLIYYSQIVNDFQKGDIAEGYSVSREKKESFPLTVTSAQKNPTAFYLCASSLTGLAGEGSYNEQFFGPGTRLTVL.

The chain employs TRBV14 and TRBJ1-1; 7 nucleotides align to TRBD1. V lost 5 bases and J lost 2; bases outside the gene matches: 2. The CDR3 spans 13 residues. Per germline, CDR1 SGHDN and CDR2 FVKESK. The CDR3, as DNA: TGTGCCAGCAGCTACAGGGGAAACACTGAAGCTTTCTTT. Translation: CASSYRGNTEAFF.

The chain couples TRBV15 to TRBJ1-4, with D uncertain. The CDR3 extends over 16 amino acids. V was trimmed by 0 bases and J by 8 bases, leaving 16 bases between them. Per the germline V gene, CDR1 is LNHNV and CDR2 is YYDKDF (reference sequence). The CDR3 bases are TGTGCCACCAGCAGAGACGTATACGCACTTTCGGAAAAACTGTTTTTT. This codes for CATSRDVYALSEKLFF.

The chain has TRBV9 and TRBJ1-1; 9 bases fit TRBD1. The trim removed 3 bases at V and 1 base at J, leaving 4 bases unmatched. The germline V gene has CDR1 SGDLS and CDR2 YYNGEE. The CDR3 length is 15 residues. The CDR3, as DNA: TGTGCCAGCAGCGCGGGACAGGGAAGGAACACTGAAGCTTTCTTT. Translation: CASSAGQGRNTEAFF.